The rows below give T cell receptor beta chains drawn from one sample of a study of shared clonotypes between healthy human individuals. Profiling relied on immunoSEQ multiplex PCR, and the TCRdb table lists in-frame clones only, not all of them. The sample records 490,000 or so clones, around 80% being singletons. Sequenced sample: PBMCs. These receptors all come from a woman aged 40 to 49 in good health. Some clones in this sample may be carry-over from other donors' samples. Each CDR3 is given with its conserved first and last residue. The D gene is left open where the match is weak. The size entry is marked missing in some rows and otherwise reads once, few, many or a size class.

v_call	clone_size	d_call	j_call	cdr3_aa	cdr3_nt
TRBV28	.	.	TRBJ2-3	CASRGENTQYF	TGTGCCAGCAGGGGCGAAAATACGCAGTATTTT
TRBV14	.	TRBD2	TRBJ2-1	CASRPLAGALNEQFF	TGTGCCAGCAGGCCACTAGCGGGAGCCCTCAATGAGCAGTTCTTC
TRBV7-9	few	TRBD1	TRBJ2-6	CASSPGTGSGANVLTF	TGTGCCAGCAGCCCCGGGACAGGGTCCGGGGCCAACGTCCTGACTTTC
TRBV4-1	.	TRBD1	TRBJ2-7	CASSHRDSSTYEQYF	TGCGCCAGCAGCCATCGGGACAGCTCAACCTACGAGCAGTACTTC
TRBV7-2	.	TRBD2	TRBJ2-1	CASSLEGSGISYNEQFF	TGTGCCAGCAGCTTAGAGGGTAGCGGGATCTCCTACAATGAGCAGTTCTTC
TRBV6-4	.	.	TRBJ1-1	CASSDSGGSTEAFF	TGTGCCAGCAGTGACTCGGGGGGGTCCACTGAAGCTTTCTTT
TRBV28	.	.	TRBJ1-2	CASSWAGGYGYTF	TGTGCCAGCAGTTGGGCAGGCGGTTATGGCTACACCTTC
TRBV7-2	.	.	TRBJ2-7	CASSFQGYEQYF	TGTGCCAGCAGCTTCCAGGGCTACGAGCAGTACTTC
TRBV6-1	.	.	TRBJ1-5	CASSEAGHSNQPQHF	TGTGCCAGCAGTGAAGCGGGTCATAGCAATCAGCCCCAGCATTTT
TRBV5-4	once	TRBD1	TRBJ2-1	CASSWDRGNEQFF	TGTGCCAGCAGCTGGGACAGGGGTAATGAGCAGTTCTTC
TRBV27	.	TRBD1	TRBJ1-1	CASSHVRDRRTEAFF	TGTGCCAGCAGCCACGTCCGGGACAGGAGGACTGAAGCTTTCTTT
TRBV11-1	few	.	TRBJ2-5	CASSKDWQETQYF	TGTGCCAGCAGCAAGGACTGGCAAGAGACCCAGTACTTC
TRBV19	.	.	TRBJ2-5	CASSRVLRETQYF	TGTGCCAGTAGTCGAGTCCTTCGGGAGACCCAGTACTTC
TRBV11-3	.	.	TRBJ2-2	CASSRSRGTGELFF	TGTGCCAGCAGCCGGTCCCGGGGAACCGGGGAGCTGTTTTTT
TRBV21-1	.	.	TRBJ2-7	CASSARSASGDEQYF	TGTGCCAGCAGCGCGCGATCGGCTAGCGGAGACGAGCAGTACTTC
TRBV5-4	.	.	TRBJ2-5	CASSLGRTQETQYF	TGTGCCAGCAGCTTGGGACGGACCCAAGAGACCCAGTACTTC
TRBV27	.	.	TRBJ2-5	CASSLGQGGTQYF	TGTGCCAGCAGTTTAGGGCAGGGTGGGACCCAGTACTTC
TRBV19	.	.	TRBJ2-7	CATSVSGPYEQYF	TGTGCCACAAGCGTCTCGGGGCCCTACGAGCAGTACTTC
TRBV11-3	.	TRBD1	TRBJ2-1	CASSSDRGDEQFF	TGTGCCAGCAGCTCGGACAGGGGCGATGAGCAGTTCTTC
TRBV29-1	once	TRBD1	TRBJ2-7	CSAGEGTGFGEQYF	TGCAGCGCTGGGGAAGGGACAGGGTTTGGGGAGCAGTACTTC
TRBV4-2	.	.	TRBJ2-3	CASSQPGGGTDTQYF	TGTGCCAGCAGCCAACCTGGTGGCGGCACAGATACGCAGTATTTT
TRBV6-6	few	TRBD1	TRBJ1-1	CASSRPYLTGGTEAFF	TGTGCCAGCAGCCGCCCGTATCTTACAGGGGGCACTGAAGCTTTCTTT
TRBV27	.	TRBD2	TRBJ2-7	CASRLAGGPYEQYF	TGTGCCAGCAGGTTAGCGGGAGGGCCCTACGAGCAGTACTTC
TRBV21-1	many	.	TRBJ2-5	CASSKGCKETQYF	TGTGCCAGCAGCAAGGGGTGTAAAGAGACCCAGTACTTC
TRBV18	few	TRBD2	TRBJ2-5	CASSRLLADQETQYF	TGTGCCAGCTCCCGCCTACTAGCGGATCAAGAGACCCAGTACTTC
TRBV29-1	many	.	TRBJ1-3	CSVADSASGNTIYF	TGCAGCGTGGCAGACAGCGCCTCTGGAAACACCATATATTTT
TRBV7-9	few	TRBD1	TRBJ1-3	CASSRTDRGRNTIYF	TGTGCCAGCAGCCGGACCGACAGGGGCAGGAACACCATATATTTT
TRBV6-5	.	TRBD1	TRBJ2-3	CASSSRTGEDTQYF	TGTGCCAGCAGTTCCCGGACAGGGGAGGATACGCAGTATTTT
TRBV2	few	.	TRBJ1-1	CASSERDEAFF	TGTGCCAGCAGTGAGAGGGATGAAGCTTTCTTT
TRBV2	.	TRBD1	TRBJ2-2	CASSDDRGSNTGELFF	TGTGCCAGCAGTGATGACAGGGGATCGAACACCGGGGAGCTGTTTTTT
TRBV19	.	.	TRBJ1-2	CASSTDGRVPYGYTF	TGTGCCAGTAGTACGGACGGTCGAGTCCCTTATGGCTACACCTTC
TRBV11-2	.	TRBD2	TRBJ2-1	CASSLGASGAYNEQFF	TGTGCCAGCAGCTTAGGGGCTAGCGGGGCCTACAATGAGCAGTTCTTC
TRBV5-1	.	TRBD2	TRBJ2-7	CASSPGLAGVAYEQYF	TGCGCCAGCAGCCCCGGACTAGCGGGCGTCGCCTACGAGCAGTACTTC
TRBV18	once	.	TRBJ1-5	CASSLRAGEDQPQHF	TGTGCCAGCTCACTCCGGGCAGGGGAGGATCAGCCCCAGCATTTT
TRBV7-8	.	TRBD1	TRBJ2-1	CASRIQGGNEQFF	TGTGCCAGCAGGATACAGGGGGGAAATGAGCAGTTCTTC
TRBV4-1	.	TRBD1	TRBJ1-2	CASSQEGWGTGGYTF	TGCGCCAGCAGCCAAGAAGGATGGGGGACAGGCGGCTACACCTTC
TRBV7-9	.	.	TRBJ2-3	CASSLGTADTQYF	TGTGCCAGCAGCTTGGGCACGGCGGATACGCAGTATTTT
TRBV9	.	.	TRBJ2-1	CASSPQGSHNEQFF	TGTGCCAGCAGCCCCCAGGGGTCCCACAATGAGCAGTTCTTC
TRBV19	once	.	TRBJ2-7	CASSIGLAQTYEQYF	TGTGCCAGTAGTATCGGGCTAGCGCAGACCTACGAGCAGTACTTC
TRBV9	.	.	TRBJ2-1	CASSLRTGTKYNEQFF	TGTGCCAGCAGCCTTCGAACCGGGACCAAATACAATGAGCAGTTCTTC
TRBV6-6	.	TRBD1	TRBJ2-2	CASRDRTNTGELFF	TGTGCCAGCAGGGACAGGACGAACACCGGGGAGCTGTTTTTT
TRBV19	.	.	TRBJ2-5	CASSMATVEETQYF	TGTGCCAGTAGTATGGCGACAGTGGAAGAGACCCAGTACTTC
TRBV6-4	few	TRBD2	TRBJ2-3	CASSEASGGSTDTQYF	TGTGCCAGCAGTGAGGCTAGCGGGGGAAGCACAGATACGCAGTATTTT
TRBV5-1	once	.	TRBJ2-7	CASSLQGFGYEQYF	TGCGCCAGCAGCTTACAGGGCTTTGGATACGAGCAGTACTTC
TRBV5-4	.	.	TRBJ2-1	CASGPWLGEQFF	TGTGCCAGCGGCCCCTGGCTGGGTGAGCAGTTCTTC
TRBV11-2	.	.	TRBJ1-1	CASSLEVGTEAFF	TGTGCCAGCAGCTTAGAAGTCGGGACTGAAGCTTTCTTT
TRBV7-9	.	TRBD2	TRBJ2-5	CASSHRTSGRETQYF	TGTGCCAGCAGCCACAGGACTAGCGGGAGGGAGACTCAGTACTTC
TRBV7-9	.	TRBD2	TRBJ2-4	CASSLGGAGGEEQYF	TGTGCCAGCAGCTTAGGAGGGGCGGGAGGAGAGGAGCAGTACTTC
TRBV6-5	.	.	TRBJ2-6	CASMAPGANVLTF	TGTGCCAGCATGGCGCCTGGGGCCAACGTCCTGACTTTC
TRBV28	.	TRBD1	TRBJ2-7	CASEEGARYEQYF	TGTGCCAGCGAAGAGGGGGCGAGGTACGAGCAGTACTTC
TRBV2	.	.	TRBJ2-3	CASRNNRGTDTQYF	TGTGCCAGCAGGAACAACCGGGGCACAGATACGCAGTATTTT
TRBV5-1	.	TRBD1	TRBJ1-2	CASSLGQGVYYGYTF	TGCGCCAGCAGCTTGGGGCAGGGGGTTTACTATGGCTACACCTTC
TRBV18	few	TRBD1	TRBJ2-5	CASSPLSQGETQYF	TGTGCCAGCTCACCACTCTCACAGGGGGAGACCCAGTACTTC
TRBV7-9	once	TRBD2	TRBJ2-2	CASSPTSGRARNTGELFF	TGTGCCAGCAGCCCGACTAGCGGGAGGGCCCGAAACACCGGGGAGCTGTTTTTT
TRBV4-2	once	TRBD1	TRBJ1-1	CASSPQGDRARITEAFF	TGTGCCAGCAGCCCGCAAGGGGACAGGGCGAGGATCACTGAAGCTTTCTTT
TRBV7-8	.	.	TRBJ2-1	CASSLGQAQNNEQFF	TGTGCCAGCAGCTTAGGGCAGGCACAGAACAATGAGCAGTTCTTC
TRBV28	.	.	TRBJ1-5	CASTTERVQPQHF	TGTGCCAGCACCACGGAAAGGGTTCAGCCCCAGCATTTT
TRBV4-2	.	TRBD2	TRBJ2-3	CASSRREGRAGTDTQYF	TGTGCCAGCAGCAGGAGGGAGGGCCGAGCGGGCACAGATACGCAGTATTTT
TRBV5-5	.	.	TRBJ1-1	CASSFGGVEAFF	TGTGCCAGCAGCTTCGGAGGGGTTGAAGCTTTCTTT
TRBV4-2	.	.	TRBJ2-7	CASSQVPYGGGYEQYF	TGTGCCAGCAGCCAAGTCCCATACGGGGGCGGCTACGAGCAGTACTTC